Listed here are 10 T cell receptor beta chains from one sample, sequenced in a study of T cells in Graves' hyperthyroidism and ophthalmopathy. The source material, RNA transcripts, was used to amplify TCR beta CDR3 regions. The HTBI set primed first-round TCR CDR3 RT-PCR. TCRdb reprocessed the multiplex PCR reads via MiXCR and lists one record per CDR3 protein. The sample records fewer than 650,000 distinct CDR3 sequences, roughly 14% being singletons. The sample was blood. The receptors were sampled from a woman aged 25 to 39 with Graves' hyperthyroidism that later progressed to Graves' ophthalmopathy.

The chain is built from TRBV19 and TRBJ2-7; D call uncertain. V lost 6 bases to trimming and J lost 0 bases, with 12 bases between them. Germline CDR1 LNHDA, CDR2 SQIVND (reference sequence). This CDR3 is 14 amino acids long. Written as DNA, the CDR3 is TGTGCCAGTAGAGACGCCCAGAGCTCCTACGAGCAGTACTTC. Its translation: CASRDAQSSYEQYF.

The table lists this clonotype with many counts. The V call is TRBV19, the J call TRBJ1-2; tentatively, D is TRBD1 (6 bases). Trimming cost V 9 bases and J 2 bases, with 13 bases left between them. This CDR3 has 13 amino acids. Germline CDR1 LNHDA, CDR2 SQIVND (reference sequence). The CDR3 protein is CASSSQGNYGYTF. The CDR3 DNA follows: TGTGCCAGCAGCTCACAGGGAAACTATGGCTACACCTTC.

The chain carries TRBV6-1 and TRBJ2-3; D might be TRBD2 (8 bases). The CDR3 has 19 residues. In germline, CDR1 is MNHNS, CDR2 SASEGT. Trimming took 5 bases from V and 3 from J, leaving 27 bases between them. CDR3 loop: CASSPGGGVEGALTDTQYF. The CDR3 nucleotides read TGTGCCAGCAGTCCCGGGGGGGGCGTTGAGGGGGCCCTTACAGATACGCAGTATTTT.

This chain connects TRBV7-3 to TRBJ2-4; 7 nucleotides align to TRBD2. The CDR3 extends over 15 amino acids. V shed 5 bases, J shed 0 bases, and the junction held 4 bases outside the gene matches. Germline V lookup: CDR1 SGHTA, CDR2 FQGTGA. CDR3 amino acids: CASSRAGLAKNIQYF. The CDR3 nucleotides read TGTGCCAGCAGCCGAGCGGGGTTAGCCAAAAACATTCAGTACTTC.

V and J are TRBV12-3 or TRBV12-4 and TRBJ1-2; perhaps TRBD1 as D (5 bases). The CDR3 loop spans 14 amino acids. Trimming removed 2 bases from V and 2 bases from J, with 9 bases in between. This CDR3 reads CASSLMTANYGYTF. CDR3 nucleotides: TGTGCCAGCAGTTTAATGACAGCGAACTATGGCTACACCTTC.

The chain recombines TRBV18 with TRBJ2-3, with D tentatively TRBD2 (6 bases). From germline, CDR1 is KGHSH and CDR2 LQKENI. This CDR3 has 16 amino acids. Deletions cut 1 base from V and 3 bases from J, with 14 bases between. The CDR3: CASSPRVSGETDTQYF. The CDR3 DNA reads TGTGCCAGCTCACCACGGGTTTCGGGAGAAACAGATACGCAGTATTTT.

This clonotype was recorded at least ten times. The chain recombines TRBV29-1 with TRBJ1-2; D gene uncertain. The CDR3 runs to 13 residues. Trimming took 3 bases from V and 0 from J, leaving 8 bases between them. Germline CDR1 is SQVTM and CDR2 is ANQGSEA. The CDR3 DNA is TGCAGCGTTGAGCACGCCGCTAACTATGGCTACACCTTC. The encoded protein is CSVEHAANYGYTF. The entire variable domain, with the rest obtained from reference TRBV29-1 and TRBJ1-2, is as follows: SAVISQKPSRDICQRGTSLTIQCQVDSQVTMMFWYRQQPGQSLTLIATANQGSEATYESGFVIDKFPISRPNLTFSTLTVSNMSPEDSSIYLCSVEHAANYGYTFGSGTRLTVV.

This chain connects TRBV28 to TRBJ2-1, with 10 bases matching TRBD2. The CDR3 is made up of 19 amino acids. Germline trimming cut 0 bases from V and 1 base from J; bases unmatched to any gene: 9. CDR1 is MDHEN and CDR2 is SYDVKM in the germline V gene. The CDR3 loop reads CASSLWGALAGASYNEQFF. In DNA, the CDR3 is TGTGCCAGCAGTTTATGGGGGGCCCTAGCGGGAGCTTCCTACAATGAGCAGTTCTTC.

The chain couples TRBV19 to TRBJ1-2; no reliable D call. The V end was cut by 8 bases, the J end by 3 bases, with 10 bases between. The CDR3 consists of 12 residues. Germline V gene lookup returns CDR1 LNHDA and CDR2 SQIVND (reference sequence). The CDR3 loop is CASGLSYYGYTF. In DNA form, the CDR3 reads TGTGCCAGTGGTCTTTCCTACTATGGCTACACCTTC.

This clonotype was counted between two and nine times. CDR3 in amino acids: CASSLEPRQLAGVAYGREAQYF. CDR3 in DNA: TGTGCCAGCAGCTTAGAGCCCCGGCAACTAGCGGGAGTGGCGTATGGTCGGGAGGCCCAGTACTTC. J is TRBJ2-5 and V is TRBV7-9; 11 nucleotides line up with TRBD2. The V gene end was trimmed by 1 base and the J gene end by 9 bases; junction bases not matched to a gene: 28. Germline V CDR1 and CDR2: SEHNR, FQNEAQ (reference sequence). This CDR3 contains 22 residues.